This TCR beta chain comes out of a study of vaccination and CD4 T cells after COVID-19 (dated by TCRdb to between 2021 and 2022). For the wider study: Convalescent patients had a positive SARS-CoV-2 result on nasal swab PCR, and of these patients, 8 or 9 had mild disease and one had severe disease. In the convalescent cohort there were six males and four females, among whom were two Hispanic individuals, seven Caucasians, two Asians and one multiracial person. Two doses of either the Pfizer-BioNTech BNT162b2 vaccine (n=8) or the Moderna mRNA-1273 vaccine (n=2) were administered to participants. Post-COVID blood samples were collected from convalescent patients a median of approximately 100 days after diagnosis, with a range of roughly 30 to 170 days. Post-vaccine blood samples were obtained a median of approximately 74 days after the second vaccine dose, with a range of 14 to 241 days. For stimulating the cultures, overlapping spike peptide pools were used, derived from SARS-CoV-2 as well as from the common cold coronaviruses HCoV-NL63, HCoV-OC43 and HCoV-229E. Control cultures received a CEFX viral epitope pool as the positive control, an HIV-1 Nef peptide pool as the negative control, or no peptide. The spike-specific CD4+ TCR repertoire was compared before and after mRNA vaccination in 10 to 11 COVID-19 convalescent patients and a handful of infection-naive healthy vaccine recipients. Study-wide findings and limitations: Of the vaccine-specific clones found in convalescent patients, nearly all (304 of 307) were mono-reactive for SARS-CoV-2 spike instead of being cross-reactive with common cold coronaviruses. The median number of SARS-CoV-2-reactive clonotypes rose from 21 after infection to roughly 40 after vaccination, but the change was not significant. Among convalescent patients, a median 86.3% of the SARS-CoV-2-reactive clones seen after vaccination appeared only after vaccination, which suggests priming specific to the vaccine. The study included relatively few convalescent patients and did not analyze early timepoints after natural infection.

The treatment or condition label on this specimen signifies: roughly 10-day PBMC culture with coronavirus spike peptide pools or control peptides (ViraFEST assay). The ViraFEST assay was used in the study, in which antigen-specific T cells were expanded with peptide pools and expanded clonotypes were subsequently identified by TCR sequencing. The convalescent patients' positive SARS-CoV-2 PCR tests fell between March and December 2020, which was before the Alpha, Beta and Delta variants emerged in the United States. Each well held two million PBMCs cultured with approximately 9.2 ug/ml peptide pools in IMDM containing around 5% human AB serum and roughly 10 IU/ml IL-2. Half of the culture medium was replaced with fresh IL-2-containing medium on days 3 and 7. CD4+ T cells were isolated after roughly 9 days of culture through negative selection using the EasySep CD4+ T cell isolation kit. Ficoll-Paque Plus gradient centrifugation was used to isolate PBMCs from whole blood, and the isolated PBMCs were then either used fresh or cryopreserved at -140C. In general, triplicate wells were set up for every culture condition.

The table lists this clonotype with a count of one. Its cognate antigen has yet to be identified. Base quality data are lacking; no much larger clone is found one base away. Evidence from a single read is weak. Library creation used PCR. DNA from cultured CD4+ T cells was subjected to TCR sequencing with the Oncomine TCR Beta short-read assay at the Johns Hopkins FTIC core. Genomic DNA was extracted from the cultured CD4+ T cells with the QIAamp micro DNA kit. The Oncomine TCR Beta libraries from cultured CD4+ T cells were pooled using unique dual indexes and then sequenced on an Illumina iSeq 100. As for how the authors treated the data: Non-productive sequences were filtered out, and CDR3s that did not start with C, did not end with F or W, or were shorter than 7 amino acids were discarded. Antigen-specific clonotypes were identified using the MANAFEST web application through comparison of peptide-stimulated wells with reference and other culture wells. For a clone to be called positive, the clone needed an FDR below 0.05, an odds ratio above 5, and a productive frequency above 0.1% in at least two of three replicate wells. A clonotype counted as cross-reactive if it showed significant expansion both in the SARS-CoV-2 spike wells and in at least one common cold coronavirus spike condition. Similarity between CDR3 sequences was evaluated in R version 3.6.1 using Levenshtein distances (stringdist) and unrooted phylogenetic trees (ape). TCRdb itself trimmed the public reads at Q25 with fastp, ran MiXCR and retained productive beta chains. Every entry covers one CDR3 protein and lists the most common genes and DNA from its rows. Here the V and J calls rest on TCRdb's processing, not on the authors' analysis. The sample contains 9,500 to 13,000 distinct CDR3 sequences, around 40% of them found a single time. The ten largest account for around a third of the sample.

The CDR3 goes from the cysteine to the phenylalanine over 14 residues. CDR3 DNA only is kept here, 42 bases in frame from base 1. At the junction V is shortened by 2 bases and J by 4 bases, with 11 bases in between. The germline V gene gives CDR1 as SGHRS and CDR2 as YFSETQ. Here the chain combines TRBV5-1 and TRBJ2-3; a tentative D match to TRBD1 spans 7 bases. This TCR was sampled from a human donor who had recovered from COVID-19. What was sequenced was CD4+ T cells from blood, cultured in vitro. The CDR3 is CASSFQGGPDTQYF. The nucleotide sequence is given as TGCGCCAGCAGCTTCCAGGGGGGACCAGATACGCAGTATTTT.